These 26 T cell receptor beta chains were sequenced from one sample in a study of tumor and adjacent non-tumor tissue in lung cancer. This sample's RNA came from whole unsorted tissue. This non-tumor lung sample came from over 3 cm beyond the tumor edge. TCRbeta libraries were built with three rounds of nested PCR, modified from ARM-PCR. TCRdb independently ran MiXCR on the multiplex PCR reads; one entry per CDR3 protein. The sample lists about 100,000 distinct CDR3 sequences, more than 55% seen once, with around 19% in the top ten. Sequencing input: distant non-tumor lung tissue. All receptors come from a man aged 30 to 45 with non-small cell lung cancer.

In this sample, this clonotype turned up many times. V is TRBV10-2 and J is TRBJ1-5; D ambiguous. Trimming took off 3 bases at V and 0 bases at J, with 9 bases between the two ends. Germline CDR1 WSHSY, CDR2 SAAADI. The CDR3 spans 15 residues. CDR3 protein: CASSEGSDSNQPQHF. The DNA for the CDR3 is TGCGCCAGCAGTGAAGGCAGTGATAGCAATCAGCCCCAGCATTTT.

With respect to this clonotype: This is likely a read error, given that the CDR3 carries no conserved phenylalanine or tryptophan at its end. For the CDR3, the DNA is TGCAGCATTTCTCAAAGTGGCTACACCATC. This sequence encodes CSISQSGYTI. This chain links TRBV29-1 with TRBJ1-2; D is unclear. CDR1 and CDR2 from the germline V gene are SQVTM and ANQGSEA. Trimming took 8 bases from V and 7 from J, leaving 11 bases between them. The CDR3 totals 10 residues.

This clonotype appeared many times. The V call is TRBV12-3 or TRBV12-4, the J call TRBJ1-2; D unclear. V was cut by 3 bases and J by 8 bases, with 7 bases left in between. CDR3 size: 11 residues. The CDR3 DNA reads TGTGCCAGCAGTTTGGAAGGCGGCTACACCTTC. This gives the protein CASSLEGGYTF.

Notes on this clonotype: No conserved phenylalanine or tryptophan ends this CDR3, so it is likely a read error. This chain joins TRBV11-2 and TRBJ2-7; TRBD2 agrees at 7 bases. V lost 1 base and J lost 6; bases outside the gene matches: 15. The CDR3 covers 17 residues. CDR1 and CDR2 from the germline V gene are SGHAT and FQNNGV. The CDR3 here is CASSLGHFGLGYAEQYI. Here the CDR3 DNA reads TGTGCCAGCAGCTTAGGACACTTCGGACTAGGATATGCCGAGCAGTACATT.

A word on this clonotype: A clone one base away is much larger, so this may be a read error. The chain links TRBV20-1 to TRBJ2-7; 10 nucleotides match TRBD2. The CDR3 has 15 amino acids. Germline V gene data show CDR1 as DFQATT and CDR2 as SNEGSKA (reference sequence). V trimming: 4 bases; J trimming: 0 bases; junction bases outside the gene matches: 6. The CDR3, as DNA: TGCAGTGCTACCAATAGCGGGGGGAACTCCTACGAGCAGTACTTC. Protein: CSATNSGGNSYEQYF.

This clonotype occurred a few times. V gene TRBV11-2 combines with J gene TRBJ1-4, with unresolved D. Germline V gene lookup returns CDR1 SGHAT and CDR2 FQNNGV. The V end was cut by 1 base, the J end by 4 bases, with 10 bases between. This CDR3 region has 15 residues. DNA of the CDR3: TGTGCCAGCAGCTTAGGACACGGCAATAATGAAAAACTGTTTTTT. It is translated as CASSLGHGNNEKLFF.

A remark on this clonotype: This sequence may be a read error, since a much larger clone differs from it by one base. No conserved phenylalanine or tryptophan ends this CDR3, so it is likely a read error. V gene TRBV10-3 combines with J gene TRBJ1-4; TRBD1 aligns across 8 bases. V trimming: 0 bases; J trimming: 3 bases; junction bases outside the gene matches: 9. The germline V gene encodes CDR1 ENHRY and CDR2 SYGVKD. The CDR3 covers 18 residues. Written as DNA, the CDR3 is TGTGCCATCAGTGAGTCGACGGCAGGGGGCTCTTCTAATGAAAAACTGTTTTTG. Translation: CAISESTAGGSSNEKLFL.

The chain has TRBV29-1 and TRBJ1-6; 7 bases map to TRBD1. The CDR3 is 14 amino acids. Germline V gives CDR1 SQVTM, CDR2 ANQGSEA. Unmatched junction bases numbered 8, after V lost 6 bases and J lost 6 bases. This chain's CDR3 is CSVWTGFPNSPLHF. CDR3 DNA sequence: TGCAGCGTCTGGACAGGTTTTCCTAATTCACCCCTCCACTTT.

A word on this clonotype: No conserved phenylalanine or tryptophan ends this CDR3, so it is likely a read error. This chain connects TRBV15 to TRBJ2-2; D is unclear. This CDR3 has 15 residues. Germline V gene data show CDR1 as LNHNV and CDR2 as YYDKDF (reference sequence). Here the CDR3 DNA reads TGTGCCACCAACAGAGATCTTTGGATCACCGGGGAGCTGTTTCTT. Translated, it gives CATNRDLWITGELFL.

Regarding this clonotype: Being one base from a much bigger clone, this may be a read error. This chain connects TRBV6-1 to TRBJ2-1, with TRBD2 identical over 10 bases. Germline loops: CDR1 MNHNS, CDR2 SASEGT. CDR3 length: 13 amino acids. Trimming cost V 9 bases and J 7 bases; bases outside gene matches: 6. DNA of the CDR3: TGTGCCAGTGTGGCTAGCGGGGGAAATGAGCAGTTCTTC. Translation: CASVASGGNEQFF.

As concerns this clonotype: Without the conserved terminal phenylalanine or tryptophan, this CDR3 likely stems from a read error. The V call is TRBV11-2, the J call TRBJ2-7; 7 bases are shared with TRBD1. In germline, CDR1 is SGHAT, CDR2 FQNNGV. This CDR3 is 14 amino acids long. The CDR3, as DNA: TGTGCCAGCAGCTCCCGGACAGGCTCCTACCAGCAGTACCTC. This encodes CASSSRTGSYQQYL.

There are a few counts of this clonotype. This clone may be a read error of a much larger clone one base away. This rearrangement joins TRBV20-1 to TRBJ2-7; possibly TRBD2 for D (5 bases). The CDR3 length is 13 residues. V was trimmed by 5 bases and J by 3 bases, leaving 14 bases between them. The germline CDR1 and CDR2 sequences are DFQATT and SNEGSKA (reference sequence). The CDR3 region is CSAQRESCYEQYF. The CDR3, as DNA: TGCAGTGCTCAGAGGGAGAGCTGCTACGAGCAGTACTTC.

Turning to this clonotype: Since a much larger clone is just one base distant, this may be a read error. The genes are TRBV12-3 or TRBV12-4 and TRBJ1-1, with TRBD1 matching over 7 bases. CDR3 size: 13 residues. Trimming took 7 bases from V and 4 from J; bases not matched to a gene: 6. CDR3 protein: CASNLAGGTEAFF. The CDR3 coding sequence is TGTGCCAGCAACCTTGCAGGGGGCACTGAAGCTTTCTTT.

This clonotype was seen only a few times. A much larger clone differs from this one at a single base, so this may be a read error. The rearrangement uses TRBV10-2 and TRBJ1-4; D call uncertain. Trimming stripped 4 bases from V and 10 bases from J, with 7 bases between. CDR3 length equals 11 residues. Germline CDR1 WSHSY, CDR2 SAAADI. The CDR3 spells CASSGSGKLFF. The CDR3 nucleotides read TGCGCCAGCAGTGGCAGCGGAAAACTGTTTTTT.

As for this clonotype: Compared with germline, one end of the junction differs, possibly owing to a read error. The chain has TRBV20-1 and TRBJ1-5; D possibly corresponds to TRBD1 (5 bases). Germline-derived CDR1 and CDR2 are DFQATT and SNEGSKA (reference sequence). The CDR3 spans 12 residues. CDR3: CTAVRGFQPQHF. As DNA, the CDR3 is TGCACTGCTGTTCGGGGGTTTCAGCCCCAGCATTTT.

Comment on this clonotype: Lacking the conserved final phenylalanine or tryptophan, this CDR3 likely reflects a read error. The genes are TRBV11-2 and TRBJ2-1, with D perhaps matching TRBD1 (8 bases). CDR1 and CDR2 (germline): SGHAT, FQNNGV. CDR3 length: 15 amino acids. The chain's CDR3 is CVSSPTLTGEGEQFL. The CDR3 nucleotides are TGTGTCAGCAGCCCGACGCTGACAGGGGAGGGTGAGCAGTTCCTC.

The CDR3, as DNA: TGTGCCAGCAGCTTAGACAAGCAGGAAAGCTACACCTTC. This gives the protein CASSLDKQESYTF. The chain joins TRBV11-2 to TRBJ1-2; no reliable D call. The CDR3 has 13 residues. Trimming cost V 0 bases and J 9 bases, with 11 bases left between them. Germline V gene lookup returns CDR1 SGHAT and CDR2 FQNNGV.

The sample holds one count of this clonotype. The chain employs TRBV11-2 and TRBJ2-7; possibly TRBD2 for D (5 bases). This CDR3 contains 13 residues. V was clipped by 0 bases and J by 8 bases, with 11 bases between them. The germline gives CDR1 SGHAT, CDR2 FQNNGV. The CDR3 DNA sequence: TGTGCCAGCAGCTTAGACAAGGAGGACCAGCAGTACTTC. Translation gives CASSLDKEDQQYF.

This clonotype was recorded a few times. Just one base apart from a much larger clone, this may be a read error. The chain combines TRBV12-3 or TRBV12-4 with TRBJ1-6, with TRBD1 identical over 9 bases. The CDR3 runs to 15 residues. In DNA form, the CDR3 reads TGTGTCAGCAGTACAGGGGGCGGTGGGAATTCACCCCTCCACTTT. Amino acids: CVSSTGGGGNSPLHF.

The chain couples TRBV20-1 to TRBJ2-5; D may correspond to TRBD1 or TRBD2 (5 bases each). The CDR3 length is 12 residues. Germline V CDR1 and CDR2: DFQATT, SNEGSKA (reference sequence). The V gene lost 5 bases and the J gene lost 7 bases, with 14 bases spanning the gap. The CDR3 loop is CSAGRGAGTQYF. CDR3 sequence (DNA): TGCAGTGCTGGAAGGGGAGCTGGGACCCAGTACTTC.

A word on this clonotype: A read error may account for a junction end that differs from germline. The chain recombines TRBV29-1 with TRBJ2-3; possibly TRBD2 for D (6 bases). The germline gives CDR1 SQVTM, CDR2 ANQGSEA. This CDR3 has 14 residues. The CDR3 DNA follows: TGCAGCGTTGACGATGGAGGGCCACTCGATACGGAGTATTTT. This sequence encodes CSVDDGGPLDTEYF.

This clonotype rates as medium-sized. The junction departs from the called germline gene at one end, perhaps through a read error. This CDR3 reads CASSLDQLIGLSASF. The CDR3 DNA follows: TGTGCCAGCAGCTTAGATCAGCTGATAGGGCTGTCCGCCTCCTTC. The rearrangement uses TRBV11-2 and TRBJ2-7, with no clear D. The CDR3 runs 15 residues. Germline loops: CDR1 SGHAT, CDR2 FQNNGV.

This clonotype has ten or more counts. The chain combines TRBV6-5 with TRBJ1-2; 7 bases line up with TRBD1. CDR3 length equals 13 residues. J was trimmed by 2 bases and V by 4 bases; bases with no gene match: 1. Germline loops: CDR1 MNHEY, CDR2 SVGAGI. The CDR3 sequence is CASSSGGNYGYTF. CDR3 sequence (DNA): TGTGCCAGCAGTTCAGGGGGGAACTATGGCTACACCTTC.

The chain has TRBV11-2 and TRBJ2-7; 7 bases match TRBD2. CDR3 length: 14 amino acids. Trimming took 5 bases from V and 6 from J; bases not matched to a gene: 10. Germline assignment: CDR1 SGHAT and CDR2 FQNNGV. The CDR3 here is CASSPGLEGVEQYF. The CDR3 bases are TGTGCCAGCAGCCCCGGACTAGAGGGAGTCGAGCAGTACTTC.

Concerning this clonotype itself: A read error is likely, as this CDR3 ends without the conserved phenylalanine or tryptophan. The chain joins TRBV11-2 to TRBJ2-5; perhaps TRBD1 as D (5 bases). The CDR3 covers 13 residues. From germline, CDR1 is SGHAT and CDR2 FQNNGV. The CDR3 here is CANSTQGPETQYS. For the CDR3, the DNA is TGTGCCAACAGCACGCAGGGTCCAGAGACCCAGTACTCC.

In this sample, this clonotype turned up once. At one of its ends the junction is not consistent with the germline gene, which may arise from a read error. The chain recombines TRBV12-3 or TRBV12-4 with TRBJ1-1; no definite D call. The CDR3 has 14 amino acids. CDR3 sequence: CVSRLGVGNTEAFF. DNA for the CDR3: TGTGTCAGCAGGCTCGGCGTGGGGAACACTGAAGCTTTCTTT.